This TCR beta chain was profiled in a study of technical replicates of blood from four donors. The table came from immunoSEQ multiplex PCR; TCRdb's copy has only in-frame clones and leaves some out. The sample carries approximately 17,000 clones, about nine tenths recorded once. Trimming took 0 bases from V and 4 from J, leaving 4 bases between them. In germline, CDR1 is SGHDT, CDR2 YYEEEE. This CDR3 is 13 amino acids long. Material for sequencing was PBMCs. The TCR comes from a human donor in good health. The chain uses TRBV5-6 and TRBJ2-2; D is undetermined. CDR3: CASSLGGTGELFF. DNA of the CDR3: TGTGCCAGCAGCTTGGGAGGCACCGGGGAGCTGTTTTTT.